The rows below give T cell receptor beta chains drawn from one sample of a study of blood T cells in healthy people across ages. TCRdb re-derived calls from the 5' RACE reads in MiXCR, one entry per CDR3 protein. The profile shows approximately 800,000 distinct CDR3 sequences, approximately 25% of them singletons. These records were also assigned to another study, of T cells of mothers and their children.

Sequenced input: blood. These receptors came from a boy between 10 and 17 years old in good health. Both conserved end residues are part of each CDR3. A D gene is named only where the DNA matches it firmly. Clone size is not always given. Where it is, it says once, few, many or a class for expanded clones.

V,size,D,J,length,CDR3,DNA
TRBV4-2,-,-,TRBJ2-5,14,CASSEASRSLTQYF,TGTGCCAGCAGCGAGGCCAGTAGGTCCCTGACCCAGTACTTC
TRBV29-1,few,TRBD1,TRBJ1-1,11,CSGGQGAEAFF,TGCAGCGGTGGTCAGGGGGCTGAAGCTTTCTTT
TRBV20-1,-,-,TRBJ2-3,16,CSADNPESPSTDTQYF,TGCAGTGCTGATAACCCGGAGTCCCCGAGCACAGATACGCAGTATTTT
TRBV10-3,once,TRBD1,TRBJ2-7,15,CAISESTGGSYEQYF,TGTGCCATCAGTGAGTCGACAGGGGGGTCCTACGAGCAGTACTTC
TRBV20-1,-,TRBD2,TRBJ2-1,15,CSAREGTSVRNEQFF,TGCAGTGCTAGAGAGGGGACTAGCGTACGGAATGAGCAGTTCTTC
TRBV2,-,-,TRBJ2-4,13,CASTSSVRNIQYF,TGTGCCAGCACGTCGTCAGTAAGAAACATTCAGTACTTC
TRBV20-1,-,-,TRBJ1-2,12,CSARDLDTGYTF,TGCAGTGCTAGAGATCTGGACACTGGCTACACCTTC
TRBV12-3/TRBV12-4,many,-,TRBJ1-6,13,CASSLVENSPLHF,TGTGCCAGCAGTTTGGTCGAAAATTCACCCCTCCACTTT
TRBV10-3,few,TRBD2,TRBJ2-7,15,CATGLAGDVSYEQYF,TGTGCCACCGGACTAGCGGGAGATGTGTCCTACGAGCAGTACTTC
TRBV5-1,few,TRBD2,TRBJ2-1,16,CASSLASASGFSEQFF,TGCGCCAGCAGCTTGGCCTCGGCTAGCGGCTTTTCTGAGCAGTTCTTC
TRBV30,-,TRBD2,TRBJ2-7,14,CAWSVRGVSYEQYF,TGTGCCTGGAGTGTTCGGGGGGTCTCCTACGAGCAGTACTTC
TRBV27,-,-,TRBJ2-3,17,CASSSPEKLPLMDTQYF,TGTGCCAGCAGTTCACCCGAAAAGCTGCCACTTATGGATACGCAGTATTTT
TRBV5-1,-,-,TRBJ1-1,16,CASSLSRLPMNTEAFF,TGCGCCAGCAGCTTGTCCAGGTTACCCATGAACACTGAAGCTTTCTTT
TRBV15,-,-,TRBJ1-3,18,CATSGGLTKSSSGNTIYF,TGTGCCACCAGCGGAGGACTCACTAAAAGCTCCTCTGGAAACACCATATATTTT
TRBV4-1,-,-,TRBJ2-3,14,CASSPSASIDTQYF,TGCGCCAGCAGCCCCTCAGCGAGCATAGATACGCAGTATTTT
TRBV19,few,-,TRBJ2-1,16,CASSIGHSLKGKLQFF,TGTGCCAGTAGTATAGGCCACAGTTTAAAAGGCAAACTGCAGTTCTTC
TRBV20-1,-,TRBD1,TRBJ1-1,12,CSADRGTTEAFF,TGCAGTGCAGACAGGGGGACCACTGAAGCTTTCTTT
TRBV20-1,few,TRBD1,TRBJ2-5,17,CSARSAQPRDSKETQYF,TGCAGTGCTAGATCCGCTCAACCCCGGGACAGCAAAGAGACCCAGTACTTC
TRBV7-9,few,-,TRBJ2-5,14,CASHLAGNAETQYF,TGTGCCAGCCACTTAGCAGGGAATGCAGAGACCCAGTACTTC
TRBV12-5,-,-,TRBJ2-7,12,CASGLGIYEQYF,TGTGCTAGTGGTTTGGGCATCTACGAGCAGTACTTC